The 14 T cell receptor beta chains reported below all come from one sample, sequenced in a study of CD8+CD57+ T cells in acquired aplastic anemia. Genomic DNA templated the TCR beta VDJ and CDR3 profiling. Via MiXCR, TCRdb re-called the reads, giving one row per CDR3 protein. The sample lists roughly 180,000 distinct CDR3 sequences, approximately 49% occurring once. Input material: sorted CD4+, CD8+, or CD8+CD57+ T cells (not recorded which) from PBMCs. These receptors came from a human donor in good health.

A remark on this clonotype: This could be a read error, since a much larger clone is one nucleotide away. The chain employs TRBV12-3 or TRBV12-4 and TRBJ2-1; 11 bases fit TRBD2. The CDR3 length is 15 residues. The CDR3 DNA sequence: TGTGCCAGCAGACCACTAGCGGGAGTTTTCGGTGAGCAGTGCTTC. Protein sequence: CASRPLAGVFGEQCF.

This chain joins TRBV4-2 and TRBJ2-2, with 10 nucleotides matching TRBD1. Germline values: CDR1 LGHNA, CDR2 YNFKEQ. Trimming removed 7 bases from V and 4 bases from J; junction bases left unmatched: 9. This CDR3 has 16 amino acids. The CDR3 bases are TGTGCCAGCAACCCGGGACAGGGGTCGGGCACCGGGGAGCTGTTTTTT. Protein product: CASNPGQGSGTGELFF.

This clonotype was detected ten times or more. The chain combines TRBV18 with TRBJ2-7; D gene unclear. The CDR3 runs 13 residues. The germline V gene has CDR1 KGHSH and CDR2 LQKENI. V lost 2 bases and J 6 bases, leaving 11 bases between the germline ends. The CDR3 DNA reads as TGTGCCAGCTCACCAAACGAATTGGCCGAGCAGTACTTC. This translates into CASSPNELAEQYF.

The V gene is TRBV24-1, the J gene TRBJ2-7; 9 positions agree with TRBD1. The V gene end was trimmed by 3 bases and the J gene end by 4 bases; junction bases not matched to a gene: 3. There are 14 residues in the CDR3. CDR1 is KGHDR, CDR2 SFDVKD, per germline. The DNA for the CDR3 is TGTGCCACCAGTGATCGGACAGGGGAATACGAGCAGTACTTC. Amino acid sequence: CATSDRTGEYEQYF.

This clonotype was observed a few times. Sequence at one end of the junction differs from germline and may be a read error. The chain couples TRBV24-1 to TRBJ1-5; D is uncertain. The CDR3 is 16 residues long. Germline lookup yields CDR1 KGHDR and CDR2 SFDVKD. CDR3 region: CASSPFSKLGNQPQHF. In nucleotides, the CDR3 is TGTGCCAGCAGTCCCTTTTCAAAATTAGGTAATCAGCCCCAGCATTTT.

This rearrangement joins TRBV7-2 to TRBJ1-5; D unclear. CDR1 and CDR2 (germline): SGHTA, FQGNSA. This CDR3 comprises 14 residues. The V gene lost 1 base and the J gene lost 1 base, with 5 bases spanning the gap. The CDR3 spells CASSLDPSNQPQHF. CDR3 DNA: TGTGCCAGCAGCTTAGACCCGAGCAATCAGCCCCAGCATTTT.

There are a few counts of this clonotype. The chain couples TRBV25-1 to TRBJ2-3, with D perhaps given as TRBD1 or TRBD2 (5 bases each). The CDR3 has 14 amino acids. V lost 6 bases and J lost 6, with 16 bases in between. Germline V gene lookup returns CDR1 MGHDK and CDR2 SYGVNS. This CDR3 is CASSRKSWGDTQYF. For the CDR3, the DNA is TGTGCCAGCAGCCGAAAAAGCTGGGGGGATACGCAGTATTTT. The full variable domain, with the rest looked up from reference TRBV25-1 and TRBJ2-3, is EADIYQTPRYLVIGTGKKITLECSQTMGHDKMYWYQQDPGMELHLIHYSYGVNSTEKGDLSSESTVSRIRTEHFPLTLESARPSHTSQYLCASSRKSWGDTQYFGPGTRLTVL.

The chain carries TRBV6-5 and TRBJ2-7; 8 nucleotides align to TRBD2. CDR1 and CDR2 (germline): MNHEY, SVGAGI. The CDR3 is made up of 17 amino acids. The trim removed 0 bases at V and 0 bases at J, leaving 7 bases unmatched. CDR3 sequence reads: CASSYSNLAGISYEQYF. CDR3 in DNA: TGTGCCAGCAGTTACTCGAACCTAGCGGGTATCTCCTACGAGCAGTACTTC.

This CDR3 is CASSQTGTGTYNEQFF. Written as DNA, the CDR3 is TGTGCCAGCAGCCAAACCGGGACAGGAACCTACAATGAGCAGTTCTTC. This rearrangement joins TRBV14 to TRBJ2-1; TRBD1 matches 8 bases. The germline V gene encodes CDR1 SGHDN and CDR2 FVKESK. The CDR3 has 16 amino acids. With V trimmed by 2 bases and J by 2 bases, 5 bases remained unmatched.

In its sample, this clonotype was seen many times. J is TRBJ2-5 and V is TRBV19; perhaps TRBD2 as D (5 bases). The V end lost 3 bases, the J end lost 4 bases, and 12 bases lay between the germline ends. The CDR3 sequence is 14 residues long. Germline CDR1 and CDR2: LNHDA and SQIVND (reference sequence). In DNA, the CDR3 is TGTGCCAGTAGTATCGACGGCGCGGGAGAGACCCAGTACTTC. As protein: CASSIDGAGETQYF.

This clonotype was detected many times. This chain links TRBV20-1 with TRBJ2-4; D remains ambiguous. The CDR3 is 13 residues long. Germline assignment: CDR1 DFQATT and CDR2 SNEGSKA (reference sequence). With 0 bases removed from V and 3 bases from J, the gap between germline ends came to 6 bases. CDR3 loop: CSARDGGKNIQYF. The CDR3 DNA reads as TGCAGTGCTAGAGATGGCGGCAAAAACATTCAGTACTTC.

The sample holds many counts of this clonotype. The chain recombines TRBV5-6 with TRBJ1-3; a weak D match, TRBD1 (5 bases). The CDR3 is 13 residues long. CDR1 is SGHDT, CDR2 YYEEEE, per germline. The ends were cut back, 0 bases at V and 10 bases at J, with 11 bases in the middle. CDR3 amino acids: CASSLEGEGTIYF. In DNA form, the CDR3 reads TGTGCCAGCAGCTTGGAGGGCGAGGGGACCATATATTTT. Filled out from reference TRBV5-6 and TRBJ1-3, the complete variable domain reads DAGVTQSPTHLIKTRGQQVTLRCSPKSGHDTVSWYQQALGQGPQFIFQYYEEEERQRGNFPDRFSGHQFPNYSSELNVNALLLGDSALYLCASSLEGEGTIYFGEGSWLTVV.

Notes on this clonotype: This may stem from a read error, because a much larger clone lies one nucleotide away. The V and J genes are TRBV6-1 and TRBJ2-5; D remains unclear. The CDR3 is 12 residues long. CDR1 MNHNS and CDR2 SASEGT come from the germline V gene. V shed 8 bases and J shed 1 base, with 8 bases lying between them. CDR3 nucleotides: TGTGCCAGCCAGGTGGCCCAAGAGACCCAGTACTTC. Residues: CASQVAQETQYF.

The table lists this clonotype with a few counts. This chain links TRBV2 with TRBJ2-1; D is unclear. The V gene's germline CDR1 is SNHLY and CDR2 FYNNEI. CDR3 length: 11 amino acids. V was pared by 3 bases and J by 3 bases, with 0 bases between. The CDR3 region has the DNA TGTGCCAGCAGTGACTACAATGAGCAGTTCTTC. Translating gives CASSDYNEQFF.